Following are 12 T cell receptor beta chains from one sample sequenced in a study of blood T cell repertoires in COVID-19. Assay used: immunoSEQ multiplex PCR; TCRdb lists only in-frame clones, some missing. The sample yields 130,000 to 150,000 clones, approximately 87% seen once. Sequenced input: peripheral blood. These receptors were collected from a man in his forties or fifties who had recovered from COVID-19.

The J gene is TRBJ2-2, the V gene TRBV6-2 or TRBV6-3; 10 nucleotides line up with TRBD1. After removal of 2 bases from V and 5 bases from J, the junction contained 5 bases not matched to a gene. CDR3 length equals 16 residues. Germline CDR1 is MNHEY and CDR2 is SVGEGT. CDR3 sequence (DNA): TGTGCCAGCAGTTACGACAGGGGGCGCCGGACCGGGGAGCTGTTTTTT. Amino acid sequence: CASSYDRGRRTGELFF.

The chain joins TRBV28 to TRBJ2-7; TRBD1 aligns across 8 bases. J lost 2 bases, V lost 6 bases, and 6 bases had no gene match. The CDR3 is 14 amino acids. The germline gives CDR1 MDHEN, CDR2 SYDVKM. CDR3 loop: CASSPGDRTYEQYF. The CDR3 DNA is TGTGCCAGCAGCCCTGGGGACAGGACCTACGAGCAGTACTTC. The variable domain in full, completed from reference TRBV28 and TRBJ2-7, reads DVKVTQSSRYLVKRTGEKVFLECVQDMDHENMFWYRQDPGLGLRLIYFSYDVKMKEKGDIPEGYSVSREKKERFSLILESASTNQTSMYLCASSPGDRTYEQYFGPGTRLTVT.

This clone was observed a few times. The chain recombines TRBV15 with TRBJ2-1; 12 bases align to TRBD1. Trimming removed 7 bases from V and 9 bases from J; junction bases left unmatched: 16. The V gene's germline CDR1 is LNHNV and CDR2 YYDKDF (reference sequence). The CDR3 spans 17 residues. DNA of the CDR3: TGTGCCACCAACTCTGCCGTCGGGACAGGGGGCTCGGGTGAGCAGTTCTTC. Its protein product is CATNSAVGTGGSGEQFF.

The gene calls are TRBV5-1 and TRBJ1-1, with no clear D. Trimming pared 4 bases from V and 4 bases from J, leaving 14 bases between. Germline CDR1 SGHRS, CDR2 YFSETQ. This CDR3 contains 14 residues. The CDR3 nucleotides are TGCGCCAGCAGCCCCGGAGGGTTCCCCACTGAAGCTTTCTTT. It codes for CASSPGGFPTEAFF.

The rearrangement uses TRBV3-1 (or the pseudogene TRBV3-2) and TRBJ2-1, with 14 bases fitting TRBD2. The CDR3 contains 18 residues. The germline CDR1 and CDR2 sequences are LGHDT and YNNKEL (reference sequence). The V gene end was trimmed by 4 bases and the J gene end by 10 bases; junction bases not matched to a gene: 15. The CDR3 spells CASSPGTSGGYPKGEQFF. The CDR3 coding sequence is TGTGCCAGCAGCCCCGGGACTAGCGGGGGTTATCCAAAGGGCGAGCAGTTCTTC.

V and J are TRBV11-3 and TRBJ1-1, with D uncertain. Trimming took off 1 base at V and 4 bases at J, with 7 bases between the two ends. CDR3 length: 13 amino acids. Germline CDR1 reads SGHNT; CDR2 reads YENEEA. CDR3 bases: TGTGCCAGCAGCTTAGCCCCCATCACTGAAGCTTTCTTT. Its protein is CASSLAPITEAFF.

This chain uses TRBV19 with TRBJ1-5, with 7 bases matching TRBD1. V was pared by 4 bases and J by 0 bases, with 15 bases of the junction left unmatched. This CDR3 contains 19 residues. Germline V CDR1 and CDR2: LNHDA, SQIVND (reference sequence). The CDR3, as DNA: TGTGCCAGTAGTACCTCACCCACAGGGGCGCCGTATAGCAATCAGCCCCAGCATTTT. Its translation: CASSTSPTGAPYSNQPQHF.

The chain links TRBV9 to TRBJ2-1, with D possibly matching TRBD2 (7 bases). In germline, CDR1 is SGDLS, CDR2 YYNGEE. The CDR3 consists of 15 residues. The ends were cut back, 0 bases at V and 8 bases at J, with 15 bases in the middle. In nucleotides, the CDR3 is TGTGCCAGCAGCGTAGGATACGGGGGGCGTGATGAGCAGTTCTTC. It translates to CASSVGYGGRDEQFF.

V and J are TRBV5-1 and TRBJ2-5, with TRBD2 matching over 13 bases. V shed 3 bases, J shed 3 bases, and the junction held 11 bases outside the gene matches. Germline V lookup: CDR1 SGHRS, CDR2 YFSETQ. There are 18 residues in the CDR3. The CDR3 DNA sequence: TGCGCCAGCAGCTCATTGACTAGCGGGGGGATTGGCAAAGAGACCCAGTACTTC. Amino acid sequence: CASSSLTSGGIGKETQYF.

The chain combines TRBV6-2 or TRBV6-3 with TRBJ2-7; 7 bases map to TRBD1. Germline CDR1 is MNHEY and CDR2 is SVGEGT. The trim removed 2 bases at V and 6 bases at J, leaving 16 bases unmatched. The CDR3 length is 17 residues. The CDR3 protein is CASSYPARIGGISEQYF. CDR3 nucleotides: TGTGCCAGCAGTTACCCCGCCAGGATAGGGGGCATCAGCGAGCAGTACTTC.

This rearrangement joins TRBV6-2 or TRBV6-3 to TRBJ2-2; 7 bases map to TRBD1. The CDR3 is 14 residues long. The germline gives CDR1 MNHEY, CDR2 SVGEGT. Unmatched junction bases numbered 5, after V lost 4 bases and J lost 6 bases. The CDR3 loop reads CASSSGTVAGELFF. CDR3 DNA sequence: TGTGCCAGCAGTTCCGGGACAGTTGCCGGGGAGCTGTTTTTT.

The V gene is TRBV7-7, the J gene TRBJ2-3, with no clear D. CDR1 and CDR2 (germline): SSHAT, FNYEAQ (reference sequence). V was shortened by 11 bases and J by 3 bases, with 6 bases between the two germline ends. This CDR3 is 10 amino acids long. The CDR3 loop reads CALTTDTQYF. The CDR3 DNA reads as TGTGCCTTAACTACAGATACGCAGTATTTT.